This passage covers 4 T cell receptor beta chains from one sample sequenced in a study of T cell changes during pregnancy in multiple sclerosis. Clones were read by immunoSEQ multiplex PCR, and TCRdb kept only the in-frame ones, dropping some. The sample shows more than 70,000 clones, around 93% of them seen only once. The starting material was peripheral blood, obtained in the second trimester of pregnancy. These receptors were obtained from a female donor with multiple sclerosis, enrolled in a pregnancy study.

V and J are TRBV5-1 and TRBJ1-1; perhaps TRBD1 as D (6 bases). This CDR3 contains 14 residues. Germline values: CDR1 SGHRS, CDR2 YFSETQ. The V end was cut by 0 bases, the J end by 10 bases, with 16 bases between. CDR3: CASSLVQGERGAFF. The CDR3, as DNA: TGCGCCAGCAGCTTGGTACAGGGTGAAAGGGGAGCTTTCTTT.

The chain carries TRBV7-9 and TRBJ2-4, with D maybe TRBD1 (5 bases). The CDR3 extends over 15 amino acids. Germline CDR1 reads SEHNR; CDR2 reads FQNEAQ (reference sequence). Trimming pared 1 base from V and 5 bases from J, leaving 12 bases between. CDR3 nucleotide sequence: TGTGCCAGCAGCTTAGTAGGGGCCGCGGAAAACATTCAGTACTTC. Its translation is CASSLVGAAENIQYF. The full variable domain, with the rest looked up from reference TRBV7-9 and TRBJ2-4, is DTGVSQNPRHKITKRGQNVTFRCDPISEHNRLYWYRQTLGQGPEFLTYFQNEAQLEKSRLLSDRFSAERPKGSFSTLEIQRTEQGDSAMYLCASSLVGAAENIQYFGAGTRLSVL.

The J gene is TRBJ2-1, the V gene TRBV4-2; no clear D. The CDR3 is 13 residues long. Trimming removed 1 base at V and 2 bases at J, with 3 bases between. In germline, CDR1 is LGHNA, CDR2 YNFKEQ. The CDR3 region has the DNA TGTGCCAGCAGCCAAGCAGCCTACAATGAGCAGTTCTTC. Residues: CASSQAAYNEQFF.

The chain uses TRBV5-1 and TRBJ2-7; 8 positions match TRBD1. In germline, CDR1 is SGHRS, CDR2 YFSETQ. The CDR3 is 14 residues long. The V segment lost 4 bases and the J segment 4 bases; nucleotides outside the gene matches: 7. The CDR3 DNA reads as TGCGCCAGCAGCCAGAGGACAGGGATGTACGAGCAGTACTTC. This translates into CASSQRTGMYEQYF.